The clone carrying this TCR beta chain was observed at least ten times. Its specificity is not known. The evidence that diagnosis relied on was clinical symptoms, serum thyroxine, TRAb, thyroid ultrasound and orbital computed tomography. PBMCs came from roughly 9.2 ml of fresh peripheral blood. The data stem from a study of Graves' ophthalmopathy and Graves' hyperthyroidism. Across the whole study: Prior to any treatment, peripheral blood was collected at the time of initial diagnosis.

Researchers took RNA transcripts and amplified TCR beta CDR3 regions from them. First-round RT-PCR with HTBI primers preceded a second-round multiplex PCR. TCRdb independently ran MiXCR on the multiplex PCR reads; one entry per CDR3 protein. The data hold some 200,000 distinct CDR3 sequences, with over 25% observed a single time. The study's findings and limits: The authors also found most expanded thyroid clonotypes above 0.001 frequency in blood.

This receptor was obtained from a man aged 45-65 years with Graves' ophthalmopathy. Input material: peripheral blood.

Here the CDR3 DNA reads TGTGCCAGCAGCCCTACTCCGGGACAGGGGGCGAATGGGGCCAACGTCCTGACTTTC. Translation gives CASSPTPGQGANGANVLTF. This rearrangement joins TRBV7-9 to TRBJ2-6; 12 nucleotides agree with TRBD1. The CDR3 is made up of 19 amino acids. Per the germline V gene, CDR1 is SEHNR and CDR2 is FQNEAQ (reference sequence). V was clipped by 5 bases and J by 3 bases; unmatched bases: 11.